This T cell receptor beta chain was observed in a study of shared clonotypes between healthy human individuals. The table came from immunoSEQ multiplex PCR; TCRdb's copy has only in-frame clones and leaves some out. The sample yields 2 million to 2.5 million clones, approximately 96% seen once. Per the germline V gene, CDR1 is GTSNPN and CDR2 is SVGIG (reference sequence). With 7 bases removed from V and 0 bases from J, the gap between germline ends came to 13 bases. This CDR3 has 14 amino acids. This chain uses TRBV30 with TRBJ2-1; maybe TRBD2 (6 bases). The TCR sequence derives from a man in his late teens or twenties in good health. What was sequenced was naive CD4+ T cells sorted from blood. Subset in this sample: CD45RA+ positively selected. The CDR3 spells CALRGLSSYNEQFF. The CDR3 nucleotides read TGTGCCTTAAGGGGACTCAGCTCCTACAATGAGCAGTTCTTC. The full variable domain, with the rest looked up from reference TRBV30 and TRBJ2-1, is SQTIHQWPATLVQPVGSPLSLECTVEGTSNPNLYWYRQAAGRGLQLLFYSVGIGQISSEVPQNLSASRPQDRQFILSSKKLLLSDSGFYLCALRGLSSYNEQFFGPGTRLTVL.